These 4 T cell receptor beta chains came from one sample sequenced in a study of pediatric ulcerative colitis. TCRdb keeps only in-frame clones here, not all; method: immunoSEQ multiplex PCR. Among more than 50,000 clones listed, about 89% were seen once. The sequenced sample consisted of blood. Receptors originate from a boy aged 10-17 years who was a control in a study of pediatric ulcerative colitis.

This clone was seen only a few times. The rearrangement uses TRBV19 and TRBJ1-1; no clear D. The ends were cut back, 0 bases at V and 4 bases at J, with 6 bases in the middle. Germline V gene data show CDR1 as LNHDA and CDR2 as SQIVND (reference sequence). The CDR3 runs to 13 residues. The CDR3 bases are TGTGCCAGTAGTATAGATCCCAGCACTGAAGCTTTCTTT. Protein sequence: CASSIDPSTEAFF.

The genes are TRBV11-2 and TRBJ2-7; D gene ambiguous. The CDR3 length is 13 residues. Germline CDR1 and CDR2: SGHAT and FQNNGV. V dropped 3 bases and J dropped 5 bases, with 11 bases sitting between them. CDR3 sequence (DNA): TGTGCCAGCAGCTTGGCAGCCTATGACGAGCAGTACTTC. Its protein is CASSLAAYDEQYF.

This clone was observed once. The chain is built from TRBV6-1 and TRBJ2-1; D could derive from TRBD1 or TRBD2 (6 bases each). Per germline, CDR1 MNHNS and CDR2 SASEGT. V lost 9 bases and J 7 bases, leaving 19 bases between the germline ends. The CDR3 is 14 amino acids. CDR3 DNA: TGTGCCAGTGTAGTTGGGGGCGGAGGGAATGAGCAGTTCTTC. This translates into CASVVGGGGNEQFF.

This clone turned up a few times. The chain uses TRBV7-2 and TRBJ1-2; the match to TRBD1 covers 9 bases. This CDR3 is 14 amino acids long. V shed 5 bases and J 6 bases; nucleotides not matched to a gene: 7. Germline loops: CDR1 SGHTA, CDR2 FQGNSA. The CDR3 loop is CASSRQQGADGYTF. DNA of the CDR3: TGTGCCAGCAGCAGACAACAGGGGGCTGATGGCTACACCTTC.